This TCR beta chain emerged from a study of control samples from healthy donors and cancer patients. This CDR3 comprises 15 residues. The V and J ends lost 3 bases and 12 bases, in that order; junction bases with no gene match: 11. The V gene's germline CDR1 is LNHDA and CDR2 SQIVND (reference sequence). Here immunoSEQ multiplex PCR was the method, and the copy in TCRdb shows in-frame clones only, minus some. Of 95,000 to 150,000 clones in the sample, over 75% were seen once. The sequence derives from a man in his sixties in good health. The specimen sequenced was blood. The chain joins TRBV19 to TRBJ2-1; TRBD2 matches 10 bases. The CDR3 region has the DNA TGTGCCAGTAGTATTGAGCGGGGGGGCACTATGGGGCAGTTCTTC. Amino acids: CASSIERGGTMGQFF.